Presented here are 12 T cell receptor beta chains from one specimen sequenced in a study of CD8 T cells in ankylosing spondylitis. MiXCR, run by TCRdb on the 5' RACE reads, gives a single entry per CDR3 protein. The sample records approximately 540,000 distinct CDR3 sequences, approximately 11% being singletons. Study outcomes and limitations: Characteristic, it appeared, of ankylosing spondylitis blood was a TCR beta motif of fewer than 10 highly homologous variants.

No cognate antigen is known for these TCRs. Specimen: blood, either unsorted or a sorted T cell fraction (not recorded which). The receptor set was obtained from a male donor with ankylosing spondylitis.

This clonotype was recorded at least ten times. CDR3 protein: CAISELGNNEQFF. CDR3 bases: TGTGCCATCAGTGAGCTGGGAAACAATGAGCAGTTCTTC. The chain uses TRBV10-3 and TRBJ2-1; D is unresolved. The germline V and J ends were trimmed by 2 bases and 5 bases, with 7 bases remaining between them. The CDR3 is 13 residues long. CDR1 and CDR2 from the germline V gene are ENHRY and SYGVKD.

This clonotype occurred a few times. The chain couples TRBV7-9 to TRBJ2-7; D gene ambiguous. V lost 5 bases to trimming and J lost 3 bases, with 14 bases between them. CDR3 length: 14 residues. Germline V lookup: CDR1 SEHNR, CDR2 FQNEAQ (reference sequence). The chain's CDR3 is CASSTPSGDYEQYV. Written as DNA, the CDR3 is TGTGCCAGCAGCACCCCTAGTGGGGACTACGAGCAGTACGTC.

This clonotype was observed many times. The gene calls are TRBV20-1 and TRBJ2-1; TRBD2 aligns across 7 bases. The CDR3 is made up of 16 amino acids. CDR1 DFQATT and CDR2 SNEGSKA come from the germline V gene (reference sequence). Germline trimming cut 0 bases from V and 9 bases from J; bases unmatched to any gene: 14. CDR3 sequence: CSARELGSGIRPEQFF. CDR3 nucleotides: TGCAGTGCTAGAGAACTGGGGAGCGGGATCCGCCCTGAGCAGTTCTTC.

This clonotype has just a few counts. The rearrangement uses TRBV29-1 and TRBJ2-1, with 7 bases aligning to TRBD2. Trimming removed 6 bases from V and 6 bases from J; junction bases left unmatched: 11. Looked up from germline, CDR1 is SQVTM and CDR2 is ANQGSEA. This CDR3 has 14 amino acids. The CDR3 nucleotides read TGCAGCGTCCAGCAGCGGACTAGGGGCAATGAGCAGTTCTTC. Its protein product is CSVQQRTRGNEQFF.

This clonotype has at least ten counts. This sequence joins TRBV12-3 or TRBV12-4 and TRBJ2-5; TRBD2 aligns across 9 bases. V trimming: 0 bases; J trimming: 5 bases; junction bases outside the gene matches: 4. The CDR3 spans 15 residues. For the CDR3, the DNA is TGTGCCAGCAGTTTAGCTAGCGGGAGCCATGAGACCCAGTACTTC. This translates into CASSLASGSHETQYF.

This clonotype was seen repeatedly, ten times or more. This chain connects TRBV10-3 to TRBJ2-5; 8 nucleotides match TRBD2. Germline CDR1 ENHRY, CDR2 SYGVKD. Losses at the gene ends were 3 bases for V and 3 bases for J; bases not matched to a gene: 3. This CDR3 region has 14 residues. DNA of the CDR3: TGTGCCATCAGTGAACGGGGGGGAGAAGAGACCCAGTACTTC. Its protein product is CAISERGGEETQYF.

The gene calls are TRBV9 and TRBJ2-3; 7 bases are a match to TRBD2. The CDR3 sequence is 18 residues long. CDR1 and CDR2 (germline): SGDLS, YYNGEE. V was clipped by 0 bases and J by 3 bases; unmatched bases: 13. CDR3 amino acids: CASSVGGGLGGRTDTQYF. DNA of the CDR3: TGTGCCAGCAGCGTAGGAGGAGGCCTTGGCGGGAGAACAGATACGCAGTATTTT.

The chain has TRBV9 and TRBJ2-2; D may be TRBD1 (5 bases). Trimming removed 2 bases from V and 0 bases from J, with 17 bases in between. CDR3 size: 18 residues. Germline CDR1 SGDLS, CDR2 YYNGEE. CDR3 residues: CASSVSPWTRANTGELFF. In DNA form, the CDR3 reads TGTGCCAGCAGCGTCAGCCCTTGGACACGCGCGAACACCGGGGAGCTGTTTTTT.

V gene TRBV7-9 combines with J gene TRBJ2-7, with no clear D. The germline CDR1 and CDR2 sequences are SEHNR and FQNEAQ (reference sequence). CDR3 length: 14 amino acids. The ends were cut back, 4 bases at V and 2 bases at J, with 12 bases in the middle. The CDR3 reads CASSSPPSPYEQYV. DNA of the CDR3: TGTGCCAGCAGCTCACCACCTTCACCCTACGAGCAGTACGTC.

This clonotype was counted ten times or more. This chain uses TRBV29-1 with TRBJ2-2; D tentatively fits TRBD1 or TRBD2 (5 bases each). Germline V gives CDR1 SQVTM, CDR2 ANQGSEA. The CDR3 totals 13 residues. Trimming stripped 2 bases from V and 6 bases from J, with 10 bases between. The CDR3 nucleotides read TGCAGCGTTGAAATAATGGGGGCCGGGGAGCTGTTTTTT. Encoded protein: CSVEIMGAGELFF.

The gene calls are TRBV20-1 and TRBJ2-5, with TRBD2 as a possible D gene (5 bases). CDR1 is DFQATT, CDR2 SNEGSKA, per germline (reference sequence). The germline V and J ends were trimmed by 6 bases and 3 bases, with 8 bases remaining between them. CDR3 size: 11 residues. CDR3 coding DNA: TGCAGTGCCCTGACTAAAGAGACCCAGTACTTC. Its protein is CSALTKETQYF.

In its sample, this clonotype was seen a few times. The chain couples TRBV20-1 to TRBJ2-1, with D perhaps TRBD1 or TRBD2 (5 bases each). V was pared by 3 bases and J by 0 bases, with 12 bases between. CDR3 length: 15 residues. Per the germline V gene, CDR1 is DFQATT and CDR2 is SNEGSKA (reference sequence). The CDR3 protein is CSASRGRYSYNEQFF. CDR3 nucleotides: TGCAGTGCTAGCCGGGGCCGTTACTCCTACAATGAGCAGTTCTTC.